What follows are 28 T cell receptor beta chains derived from one specimen sequenced in a study of CD8 T cells in Susac syndrome. An input of about 0.5 to 1 ug of RNA was subjected to reverse transcription using random hexamers. TCRdb passed the immunoSEQ multiplex PCR reads through MiXCR, listing each CDR3 protein once. The table lists 400,000 or so distinct CDR3 sequences, more than 80% of them singletons. The sequencing input was CD8+ T cells from PBMCs. Every receptor here comes from a human donor with multiple sclerosis.

V usage is TRBV7-9 and J usage is TRBJ2-6, with 8 nucleotides matching TRBD1. From germline, CDR1 is SEHNR and CDR2 FQNEAQ (reference sequence). V lost 8 bases, J lost 2 bases, and 17 bases stayed unmatched. The CDR3 spans 19 residues. The CDR3 DNA sequence: TGTGCCAGCCGCCATACGTTTCGGACAGGGCTTCCTGGGGCCAACGTCCTGACTTTC. Protein product: CASRHTFRTGLPGANVLTF.

In this sample, this clonotype turned up once. The CDR3 sequence is CASSSGTGEREQYF. DNA of the CDR3: TGTGCCAGCAGTTCGGGGACAGGGGAGCGCGAGCAGTACTTC. The J gene is TRBJ2-7, the V gene TRBV12-3 or TRBV12-4; 10 nucleotides align to TRBD1. The CDR3 spans 14 residues. V trimming: 4 bases; J trimming: 6 bases; junction bases outside the gene matches: 6.

Only one count was recorded for this clonotype. The V gene is TRBV30, the J gene TRBJ1-1, with 9 bases matching TRBD1. V was clipped by 2 bases and J by 0 bases; unmatched bases: 1. Germline assignment: CDR1 GTSNPN and CDR2 SVGIG (reference sequence). There are 14 residues in the CDR3. The CDR3 reads CAWSRDRVNTEAFF. The CDR3 DNA sequence: TGTGCCTGGAGTCGGGACAGGGTGAACACTGAAGCTTTCTTT. Drawing the rest from reference TRBV30 and TRBJ1-1, the complete variable domain is SQTIHQWPATLVQPVGSPLSLECTVEGTSNPNLYWYRQAAGRGLQLLFYSVGIGQISSEVPQNLSASRPQDRQFILSSKKLLLSDSGFYLCAWSRDRVNTEAFFGQGTRLTVV.

This rearrangement joins TRBV30 to TRBJ2-1, with D perhaps being TRBD1 or TRBD2 (5 bases each). Germline-derived CDR1 and CDR2 are GTSNPN and SVGIG (reference sequence). CDR3 length: 14 residues. The V and J ends lost 1 base and 7 bases respectively, with 14 bases between them. The CDR3 sequence is CAWSDGANRNEQFF. CDR3 bases: TGTGCCTGGAGTGACGGGGCAAACAGAAATGAGCAGTTCTTC.

V gene TRBV7-9 combines with J gene TRBJ1-2; TRBD1 might be the D (5 bases). Per the germline V gene, CDR1 is SEHNR and CDR2 is FQNEAQ (reference sequence). This CDR3 has 16 amino acids. V was shortened by 2 bases and J by 7 bases, with 20 bases between the two germline ends. The CDR3 sequence is CASSLSPQGPAFGYTF. Here the CDR3 DNA reads TGTGCCAGCAGCTTATCCCCTCAGGGACCGGCATTTGGCTACACCTTC.

This CDR3 reads CASSKNKGFPGQETQYF. DNA for the CDR3: TGTGCCAGCAGTAAAAATAAGGGTTTTCCGGGCCAAGAGACCCAGTACTTC. V gene TRBV27 combines with J gene TRBJ2-5, with unresolved D. V dropped 5 bases and J dropped 1 base, with 20 bases sitting between them. Germline lookup yields CDR1 MNHEY and CDR2 SMNVEV (reference sequence). CDR3 size: 17 residues.

This chain connects TRBV29-1 to TRBJ2-7; no firm D call. This CDR3 has 12 residues. Between the trimmed V and J ends, which lost 4 bases and 4 bases, there was a span of 11 bases. Germline values: CDR1 SQVTM, CDR2 ANQGSEA. CDR3 in DNA: TGCAGCGTTGGGCAGGCATTTTACGAGCAGTACTTC. Its protein product is CSVGQAFYEQYF.

J is TRBJ2-2 and V is TRBV9; the D gene is possibly TRBD2 (6 bases). The V end was cut by 3 bases, the J end by 0 bases, with 9 bases between. Germline-derived CDR1 and CDR2 are SGDLS and YYNGEE. The CDR3 contains 15 residues. In nucleotides, the CDR3 is TGTGCCAGCAGCGAGGGACTCACGAACACCGGGGAGCTGTTTTTT. It translates to CASSEGLTNTGELFF.

This clonotype was picked up a small number of times. The chain has TRBV28 and TRBJ2-1; the D gene is possibly TRBD1 (6 bases). V lost 3 bases, J lost 2 bases, and 11 bases lay in between. CDR1 and CDR2 from the germline V gene are MDHEN and SYDVKM. This CDR3 contains 15 residues. The chain's CDR3 is CASSLRGSTYNEQFF. Here the CDR3 DNA reads TGTGCCAGCAGTTTGAGGGGGAGTACCTACAATGAGCAGTTCTTC.

This clonotype was observed once. The rearrangement uses TRBV12-3 or TRBV12-4 and TRBJ1-1; possibly TRBD1 for D (5 bases). The length of the CDR3 is 15 residues. The V and J ends lost 5 bases and 3 bases respectively, with 16 bases between them. The CDR3 here is CASSPFQGEDTEAFF. CDR3 sequence (DNA): TGTGCCAGCAGTCCCTTCCAGGGAGAGGACACTGAAGCTTTCTTT.

The chain joins TRBV27 to TRBJ1-2; the D is unclear. Germline CDR1 is MNHEY and CDR2 is SMNVEV (reference sequence). V lost 0 bases, J lost 7 bases, and 15 bases lay in between. CDR3 length: 15 residues. CDR3 in DNA: TGTGCCAGCAGTTTATCGACGGAGGGATATAGTGGCTACACCTTC. Its protein product is CASSLSTEGYSGYTF.

The V and J genes are TRBV27 and TRBJ1-1, with D hard to call. Germline V lookup: CDR1 MNHEY, CDR2 SMNVEV (reference sequence). V lost 4 bases, J lost 1 base, and 10 bases lay in between. The CDR3 consists of 14 residues. The CDR3 DNA is TGTGCCAGCAGTTCGGTGGCGGGGAACACTGAAGCTTTCTTT. Translated, it gives CASSSVAGNTEAFF.

J is TRBJ2-1 and V is TRBV18; 13 positions match TRBD2. CDR3 length: 16 residues. CDR1 is KGHSH and CDR2 is LQKENI in the germline V gene. The V gene end was trimmed by 4 bases and the J gene end by 5 bases; junction bases not matched to a gene: 5. The DNA of the CDR3 is TGTGCCAGCTCACGGGGACTAGCGGGAAAAGACAATGAGCAGTTCTTC. Translation gives CASSRGLAGKDNEQFF.

The genes are TRBV27 and TRBJ2-1; TRBD2 is a possible D gene (6 bases). The V end was cut by 4 bases, the J end by 5 bases, with 9 bases between. The CDR3 extends over 13 amino acids. The germline V gene encodes CDR1 MNHEY and CDR2 SMNVEV (reference sequence). The CDR3 is CASSYGGDNEQFF. DNA for the CDR3: TGTGCCAGCAGTTATGGAGGGGACAATGAGCAGTTCTTC.

The chain links TRBV13 to TRBJ1-2, with 8 nucleotides matching TRBD1. CDR1 and CDR2 from the germline V gene are PRHDT and FYEKMQ (reference sequence). The CDR3 length is 14 residues. V gave up 8 bases and J gave up 6 bases; unmatched junction bases: 11. The CDR3 coding sequence is TGTGCCAGCGCCCAGGGGGCGCAGGTAGATGGCTACACCTTC. This encodes CASAQGAQVDGYTF.

The chain is built from TRBV11-2 and TRBJ2-1; 12 bases align to TRBD2. CDR3 length: 19 amino acids. V gave up 4 bases and J gave up 1 base; unmatched junction bases: 11. Per the germline V gene, CDR1 is SGHAT and CDR2 is FQNNGV. CDR3 region: CASSSTASGRARSYNEQFF. Written as DNA, the CDR3 is TGTGCCAGCAGCTCTACGGCTAGCGGGAGGGCCAGGTCCTACAATGAGCAGTTCTTC.

CDR3 nucleotide sequence: TGTGCCAGCAGCTCGGAGATAGCGGGGGGGAATTGGTACAATGAGCAGTTCTTC. As protein: CASSSEIAGGNWYNEQFF. The gene calls are TRBV5-4 and TRBJ2-1; 11 bases are a match to TRBD2. The CDR3 length is 18 residues. CDR1 and CDR2 (germline): SGHNT, YYREEE (reference sequence). Unmatched junction bases numbered 12, after V lost 3 bases and J lost 4 bases.

V and J are TRBV27 and TRBJ2-3; no clear D gene. CDR3 length equals 15 residues. Per germline, CDR1 MNHEY and CDR2 SMNVEV (reference sequence). V gave up 1 base and J gave up 3 bases, with 11 bases separating them. The CDR3 loop reads CASSLYQVPTDTQYF. The DNA of the CDR3 is TGTGCCAGCAGTTTATATCAGGTTCCGACAGATACGCAGTATTTT.

The chain has TRBV5-1 and TRBJ1-1, with D possibly TRBD1 on 6 matching bases. Trimming stripped 4 bases from V and 2 bases from J, with 15 bases between. The V gene's germline CDR1 is SGHRS and CDR2 YFSETQ. CDR3 length equals 15 residues. CDR3: CASSPTADSNTEAFF. As DNA, the CDR3 is TGCGCCAGCAGCCCAACTGCGGACAGCAACACTGAAGCTTTCTTT.

The chain joins TRBV28 to TRBJ2-7; a weak D match, TRBD1 (5 bases). The CDR3 consists of 14 residues. Per germline, CDR1 MDHEN and CDR2 SYDVKM. Trimming removed 5 bases from V and 4 bases from J, with 15 bases in between. CDR3 coding DNA: TGTGCCAGCAGTCACCTGAGGACACTATACGAGCAGTACTTC. This gives the protein CASSHLRTLYEQYF.

The V gene is TRBV28, the J gene TRBJ2-5; D remains ambiguous. With 10 bases removed from V and 2 bases from J, the gap between germline ends came to 8 bases. The CDR3 runs to 11 residues. CDR1 is MDHEN, CDR2 SYDVKM, per germline. The CDR3 loop reads CATYSQETQYF. CDR3 sequence (DNA): TGTGCCACCTACTCGCAAGAGACCCAGTACTTC.

The J gene is TRBJ1-4, the V gene TRBV10-3, with TRBD1 matching over 7 bases. CDR1 and CDR2 (germline): ENHRY, SYGVKD. The CDR3 totals 17 residues. V lost 3 bases, J lost 1 base, and 8 bases stayed unmatched. The CDR3 sequence: CAISERQGSVTNEKLFF. The CDR3 nucleotides are TGTGCCATCAGTGAAAGACAGGGATCCGTAACTAATGAAAAACTGTTTTTT.

The chain recombines TRBV14 with TRBJ2-7; D gene uncertain. V was pared by 2 bases and J by 6 bases, with 5 bases between. Germline-derived CDR1 and CDR2 are SGHDN and FVKESK. This CDR3 comprises 11 residues. The CDR3 nucleotides are TGTGCCAGCAGCCAATCGTTCGAGCAGTACTTC. Its protein product is CASSQSFEQYF.

This chain uses TRBV27 with TRBJ2-6, with a tentative D call TRBD2 (6 bases). Germline CDR1 and CDR2: MNHEY and SMNVEV (reference sequence). V was clipped by 0 bases and J by 2 bases, with 11 bases between them. This CDR3 spans 17 amino acids. CDR3 loop: CASSLSWGEAGANVLTF. CDR3 DNA: TGTGCCAGCAGTTTATCGTGGGGGGAAGCTGGGGCCAACGTCCTGACTTTC.

The chain joins TRBV4-1 to TRBJ2-7, with D possibly called TRBD1 or TRBD2 (8 bases each). Trimming left V 4 bases short and J 3 bases short, with 16 bases between. The CDR3 is 15 amino acids. Germline CDR1 reads MGHRA; CDR2 reads YSYEKL. The CDR3 sequence is CASSLGRDRLYEQYF. In nucleotides, the CDR3 is TGCGCCAGCAGCCTCGGGAGGGACAGGCTCTACGAGCAGTACTTC.

The rearrangement links TRBV12-3 or TRBV12-4 to TRBJ2-1; D unresolved. With 4 bases removed from V and 2 bases from J, the gap between germline ends came to 12 bases. The CDR3 totals 15 residues. CDR3 sequence (DNA): TGTGCCAGCAGTTCTTACAACCAACCCTACAATGAGCAGTTCTTC. Amino acids: CASSSYNQPYNEQFF.

This clonotype appeared a few times. V gene TRBV7-9 combines with J gene TRBJ1-4; D is uncertain. The CDR3 is made up of 12 amino acids. CDR1 and CDR2 from the germline V gene are SEHNR and FQNEAQ (reference sequence). The V and J ends lost 5 bases and 8 bases respectively, with 9 bases between them. The CDR3 DNA reads TGTGCCAGCAGCCTTGTGGCGGAAAAACTGTTTTTT. It codes for CASSLVAEKLFF.

The J gene is TRBJ2-7, the V gene TRBV27, with D unresolved. V was shortened by 3 bases and J by 2 bases, with 11 bases between the two germline ends. The CDR3 runs 14 residues. Germline V lookup: CDR1 MNHEY, CDR2 SMNVEV (reference sequence). CDR3 DNA sequence: TGTGCCAGCAGTTTGGCCTATGAGGCCTACGAGCAGTACTTC. The encoded protein is CASSLAYEAYEQYF.